A selection of T cell receptor beta chains follows, all from one sample in a study of beta chain features in type 1 diabetes. The assay was immunoSEQ multiplex PCR, and TCRdb's table has in-frame clones only and misses some. This sample has about 160,000 clones, with 6.5% to 9.5% found just once. Input material: central memory CD4+ T cells from blood. These receptor sequences come from a woman aged 40 to 50 with type 1 diabetes. Both conserved end residues are part of each CDR3. D genes are given only for firm matches. Only some rows state a clone size, as once, few, many or a class for expanded clones.

j_call: TRBJ2-1; v_call: TRBV7-8; d_call: TRBD2; clone_size: few; cdr3_nt: TGTGCCAGCAGCTCGCGCGGGACTAGCGGGAGTGTGGATGAGCAGTTCTTC; cdr3_aa: CASSSRGTSGSVDEQFF
j_call: TRBJ1-6; v_call: TRBV6-6; d_call: TRBD1; clone_size: -; cdr3_nt: TGTGCCAGCAGTCCCCGACAGGGATCTCCCCTCCACTTT; cdr3_aa: CASSPRQGSPLHF
j_call: TRBJ2-7; v_call: TRBV27; d_call: TRBD1; clone_size: few; cdr3_nt: TGTGCCAGCAGTGTAGACAGGGTCCTCTACGAGCAGTACTTC; cdr3_aa: CASSVDRVLYEQYF
j_call: TRBJ1-6; v_call: TRBV27; d_call: TRBD1; clone_size: once; cdr3_nt: TGTGCCAGCAGCCCACAGGGGGCCCCCGAAAATTCACCCCTCCACTTT; cdr3_aa: CASSPQGAPENSPLHF
j_call: TRBJ2-1; v_call: TRBV30; d_call: -; clone_size: few; cdr3_nt: TGTGCCTGGAGTCGTGGACAGCACAATGAGCAGTTCTTC; cdr3_aa: CAWSRGQHNEQFF
j_call: TRBJ1-6; v_call: TRBV14; d_call: -; clone_size: few; cdr3_nt: TGTGCCAGCAGCCTACGCCAAAACTATTATTCACCCCTCCACTTT; cdr3_aa: CASSLRQNYYSPLHF
j_call: TRBJ2-5; v_call: TRBV4-2; d_call: -; clone_size: few; cdr3_nt: TGTGCCAGCAGCCAAGATTACAGGGGAGGAGAGACCCAGTACTTC; cdr3_aa: CASSQDYRGGETQYF
j_call: TRBJ1-1; v_call: TRBV7-9; d_call: -; clone_size: few; cdr3_nt: TGTGCCGAGAGGGTTAGGGGGGGAACTGAAGCTTTCTTT; cdr3_aa: CAERVRGGTEAFF
j_call: TRBJ2-1; v_call: TRBV7-2; d_call: TRBD2; clone_size: many; cdr3_nt: TGTGCCAGCAGCTTGGTGGGAGGGTACAATGAGCAGTTCTTC; cdr3_aa: CASSLVGGYNEQFF
j_call: TRBJ1-1; v_call: TRBV5-1; d_call: -; clone_size: -; cdr3_nt: TGCGCCAGCATAGAGGACCCGGCCAGCGGTACTGAAGCTTTCTTT; cdr3_aa: CASIEDPASGTEAFF
j_call: TRBJ2-1; v_call: TRBV19; d_call: -; clone_size: -; cdr3_nt: TGTGCCAGTAGTATAAACGGGAATGAGCAGTTCTTC; cdr3_aa: CASSINGNEQFF
j_call: TRBJ2-7; v_call: TRBV28; d_call: -; clone_size: -; cdr3_nt: TGTGCCAGCAGTTTAGTGGTTACAGGGCAAATCGGCGAGCAGTACTTC; cdr3_aa: CASSLVVTGQIGEQYF
j_call: TRBJ2-7; v_call: TRBV2; d_call: TRBD2; clone_size: -; cdr3_nt: TGTGCCAGCAGCGGGACTAGCGGAGTGGGTGAGCAGTACTTC; cdr3_aa: CASSGTSGVGEQYF
j_call: TRBJ1-1; v_call: TRBV7-6; d_call: -; clone_size: -; cdr3_nt: TGTGCCAGCGGGCAGCCGAACACTGAAGCTTTCTTT; cdr3_aa: CASGQPNTEAFF
j_call: TRBJ2-2; v_call: TRBV5-4; d_call: -; clone_size: -; cdr3_nt: TGCGCCAGCAGCCAAGTAGGGGACACCGGGGAGCTGTTTTTT; cdr3_aa: CASSQVGDTGELFF
j_call: TRBJ1-2; v_call: TRBV7-3; d_call: -; clone_size: -; cdr3_nt: TGTGCCAGCAGCTTAGGAGGACTTGATAGCTACACCTTC; cdr3_aa: CASSLGGLDSYTF
j_call: TRBJ2-1; v_call: TRBV2; d_call: -; clone_size: few; cdr3_nt: TGTGCCAGAACGACCACAGGGACCTACAATGAGCAGTTCTTC; cdr3_aa: CARTTTGTYNEQFF
j_call: TRBJ1-1; v_call: TRBV4-3; d_call: -; clone_size: few; cdr3_nt: TGCGCCAGCAGCCAAGAGAGTAGAGGCGGCACTGAAGCTTTCTTT; cdr3_aa: CASSQESRGGTEAFF
j_call: TRBJ2-7; v_call: TRBV5-6; d_call: -; clone_size: -; cdr3_nt: TGTGCCAGCAGCTTGGGACTAAGGGAGCAGTACTTC; cdr3_aa: CASSLGLREQYF
j_call: TRBJ2-1; v_call: TRBV7-3; d_call: -; clone_size: many; cdr3_nt: TGTGCCAGCAGCTTAGGCTTGGAGGGGAGGGAGCAGTTCTTC; cdr3_aa: CASSLGLEGREQFF
j_call: TRBJ1-2; v_call: TRBV10-3; d_call: TRBD1; clone_size: -; cdr3_nt: TGTGCCAGCAGACGACAGGGGGCGGATGGCTACACCTTC; cdr3_aa: CASRRQGADGYTF
j_call: TRBJ1-2; v_call: TRBV10-3; d_call: -; clone_size: many; cdr3_nt: TGTGCCACATCCCGGACAGCCGAGAACTATGGCTACACCTTC; cdr3_aa: CATSRTAENYGYTF
j_call: TRBJ2-3; v_call: TRBV2; d_call: -; clone_size: few; cdr3_nt: TGTGCCAGCAGTCTGCAGGACAGACCTACAGATACGCAGTATTTT; cdr3_aa: CASSLQDRPTDTQYF
j_call: TRBJ2-1; v_call: TRBV7-2; d_call: -; clone_size: -; cdr3_nt: TGTGCCAGCAGCCGGGGTGGTGGCTCCTACAATGAGCAGTTCTTC; cdr3_aa: CASSRGGGSYNEQFF
j_call: TRBJ2-5; v_call: TRBV15; d_call: -; clone_size: few; cdr3_nt: TGTGCCACCAGCAGAGACATTTTGGAGACCCAGTACTTC; cdr3_aa: CATSRDILETQYF
j_call: TRBJ2-5; v_call: TRBV15; d_call: TRBD2; clone_size: once; cdr3_nt: TGTGCCACCAGCTCCAGCGGGGGGCCCACAATAGAGACCCAGTACTTC; cdr3_aa: CATSSSGGPTIETQYF
j_call: TRBJ1-2; v_call: TRBV7-3; d_call: TRBD1; clone_size: few; cdr3_nt: TGTGCCAGCAGCTTACCAGGGGGGAGTCATGGCTACACCTTC; cdr3_aa: CASSLPGGSHGYTF
j_call: TRBJ2-1; v_call: TRBV4-3; d_call: -; clone_size: few; cdr3_nt: TGCGCCAGCAGCCTTTCAGGTCGGGGTGAGCAGTTCTTC; cdr3_aa: CASSLSGRGEQFF
j_call: TRBJ1-2; v_call: TRBV7-3; d_call: -; clone_size: -; cdr3_nt: TGCGCCAGCAGCCAAGATGGGGACATTCACTATGGCTACACCTTC; cdr3_aa: CASSQDGDIHYGYTF
j_call: TRBJ2-7; v_call: TRBV30; d_call: TRBD2; clone_size: -; cdr3_nt: TGTGCCTGGAATACCGGGACTAGCGGAATCTACGAGCAGTACTTC; cdr3_aa: CAWNTGTSGIYEQYF
j_call: TRBJ1-5; v_call: TRBV5-1; d_call: -; clone_size: -; cdr3_nt: TGCGCCAGCAGCCCACCACCGGCAGGCCGGGGGAGCAATCAGCCCCAGCATTTT; cdr3_aa: CASSPPPAGRGSNQPQHF
j_call: TRBJ1-1; v_call: TRBV19; d_call: TRBD1; clone_size: -; cdr3_nt: TGTGCCAGTGGACAGGCGGGGAGCACTGAAGCTTTCTTT; cdr3_aa: CASGQAGSTEAFF
j_call: TRBJ1-2; v_call: TRBV4-3; d_call: TRBD1; clone_size: few; cdr3_nt: TGCGCCAGCAACTCTCCGGGACAGGGTTTCGGCTACACCTTC; cdr3_aa: CASNSPGQGFGYTF
j_call: TRBJ2-3; v_call: TRBV6-4; d_call: TRBD2; clone_size: few; cdr3_nt: TGTGCCAGCAGTGACGGCGGGAGGGTGACAGATACGCAGTATTTT; cdr3_aa: CASSDGGRVTDTQYF
j_call: TRBJ2-7; v_call: TRBV30; d_call: TRBD2; clone_size: few; cdr3_nt: TGTGCCTGGAGTCGGGACAGCGACATAGCGGGAGTGTACGAGCAGTACTTC; cdr3_aa: CAWSRDSDIAGVYEQYF
j_call: TRBJ2-5; v_call: TRBV20-1; d_call: -; clone_size: few; cdr3_nt: TGCAGTGCTACTTTCGAGACCCAGTACTTC; cdr3_aa: CSATFETQYF
j_call: TRBJ2-1; v_call: TRBV5-4; d_call: TRBD2; clone_size: few; cdr3_nt: TGTGCCAGCAGCAGACTAGCGGGAGGTAATAATGAGCAGTTCTTC; cdr3_aa: CASSRLAGGNNEQFF
j_call: TRBJ1-5; v_call: TRBV28; d_call: TRBD1; clone_size: few; cdr3_nt: TGTGCCAGCAGTCCGGACAGGGGCAGGAGCAATCAGCCCCAGCATTTT; cdr3_aa: CASSPDRGRSNQPQHF
j_call: TRBJ1-6; v_call: TRBV4-3; d_call: -; clone_size: -; cdr3_nt: TGCGCCAGCACCCTTAACGTTGGGGGCTTTTCACCCCTCCACTTT; cdr3_aa: CASTLNVGGFSPLHF
j_call: TRBJ1-2; v_call: TRBV4-3; d_call: -; clone_size: -; cdr3_nt: TGCGCCAGCAGCCAAGATCTAGAGGGATTAAACTATGGCTACACCTTC; cdr3_aa: CASSQDLEGLNYGYTF
j_call: TRBJ1-1; v_call: TRBV9; d_call: -; clone_size: few; cdr3_nt: TGTGCCAGCAGCGTAGACTTGGGAGGCCGCGGAACTGAAGCTTTCTTT; cdr3_aa: CASSVDLGGRGTEAFF
j_call: TRBJ2-1; v_call: TRBV28; d_call: TRBD2; clone_size: -; cdr3_nt: TGTGCCAGCAGTTTCGGGACTAGCGGTAGATTATACAATGAGCAGTTCTTC; cdr3_aa: CASSFGTSGRLYNEQFF
j_call: TRBJ1-5; v_call: TRBV18; d_call: -; clone_size: -; cdr3_nt: TGTGCCAGCTCACCAGGCGGGGGGGATCAGCCCCAGCATTTT; cdr3_aa: CASSPGGGDQPQHF
j_call: TRBJ1-2; v_call: TRBV4-1; d_call: -; clone_size: few; cdr3_nt: TGCGCCAGCAGCCAAGATGGGCGGGGGAACTATGGCTACACCTTC; cdr3_aa: CASSQDGRGNYGYTF
j_call: TRBJ2-3; v_call: TRBV6-6; d_call: -; clone_size: few; cdr3_nt: TGTGCCAGCAGCACAACCTCGTGGGATACGCAGTATTTT; cdr3_aa: CASSTTSWDTQYF
j_call: TRBJ2-6; v_call: TRBV18; d_call: -; clone_size: few; cdr3_nt: TGTGCCAGCCTACCGGCAGGAGGGGCTGGGGCCAACGTCCTGACTTTC; cdr3_aa: CASLPAGGAGANVLTF
j_call: TRBJ1-2; v_call: TRBV2; d_call: -; clone_size: -; cdr3_nt: TGTGCCAGCAGTGAATTGGGGGCAAATGGCTACACCTTC; cdr3_aa: CASSELGANGYTF
j_call: TRBJ2-7; v_call: TRBV28; d_call: -; clone_size: -; cdr3_nt: TGTGCCAGCAGTTTACCACAGATTAACTCCTACGAGCAGTACTTC; cdr3_aa: CASSLPQINSYEQYF
j_call: TRBJ2-3; v_call: TRBV6-4; d_call: -; clone_size: once; cdr3_nt: TGTGCCAGCAGCCCGGGTCCACTCACAGATACGCAGTATTTT; cdr3_aa: CASSPGPLTDTQYF
j_call: TRBJ1-2; v_call: TRBV4-1; d_call: -; clone_size: many; cdr3_nt: TGCGCCAGCAGCCAAGAACAAAGTACTAACTATGGCTACACCTTC; cdr3_aa: CASSQEQSTNYGYTF
j_call: TRBJ1-1; v_call: TRBV29-1; d_call: -; clone_size: -; cdr3_nt: TGCAGCGTTGAAGGGGAGCAAGGGGGAAACACTGAAGCTTTCTTT; cdr3_aa: CSVEGEQGGNTEAFF
j_call: TRBJ2-5; v_call: TRBV28; d_call: -; clone_size: -; cdr3_nt: TGTGCCAGCAGTCCCCGTTGGGACACCCAAGAGACCCAGTACTTC; cdr3_aa: CASSPRWDTQETQYF
j_call: TRBJ1-1; v_call: TRBV11-1; d_call: -; clone_size: -; cdr3_nt: TGTGCCAGCAGCTTAGATCGACGGGGGAACACTGAAGCTTTCTTT; cdr3_aa: CASSLDRRGNTEAFF
j_call: TRBJ2-6; v_call: TRBV14; d_call: -; clone_size: few; cdr3_nt: TGTGCCAGCAGCCAATCGGCTGGGGCCAACGTCCTGACTTTC; cdr3_aa: CASSQSAGANVLTF
j_call: TRBJ1-6; v_call: TRBV2; d_call: -; clone_size: few; cdr3_nt: TGTGCCAGCAGCGGACAGCTTAATTCACCCCTCCACTTT; cdr3_aa: CASSGQLNSPLHF
j_call: TRBJ2-5; v_call: TRBV5-4; d_call: TRBD1; clone_size: -; cdr3_nt: TGTGCCAGCACCTCACAGGGGCTCCAAGAGACCCAGTACTTC; cdr3_aa: CASTSQGLQETQYF
j_call: TRBJ1-2; v_call: TRBV7-2; d_call: -; clone_size: few; cdr3_nt: TGTGCCAGCAGCTTAGCGCGAGCATCCGCTAACTATGGCTACACCTTC; cdr3_aa: CASSLARASANYGYTF